The rows below give T cell receptor beta chains drawn from one sample of a study of shared clonotypes between healthy human individuals. TCRdb keeps only in-frame clones here, not all; method: immunoSEQ multiplex PCR. Seen here are hundreds of thousands of clones, 98% observed once, and the top ten hold 0.3%. Sequenced sample: naive CD8+ T cells sorted from blood. The receptors derive from a man in his thirties or forties in good health. The CDR3 runs from the conserved cysteine through the conserved F or W. A D gene is named only where the DNA matches it firmly. The size entry is marked missing in some rows and otherwise reads once, few, many or a size class.

TRBD1 TRBJ1-2 TRBV9 . CASKTGTGYGYTF TGTGCCAGCAAAACCGGGACAGGGTATGGCTACACCTTC
TRBD2 TRBJ2-1 TRBV27 . CASSPHLAGGYNEQFF TGTGCCAGCAGTCCCCATCTAGCGGGAGGTTACAATGAGCAGTTCTTC
. TRBJ1-2 TRBV6-5 . CASSSQGYDGYTF TGTGCCAGCAGTTCCCAGGGTTATGATGGCTACACCTTC
TRBD1 TRBJ1-3 TRBV5-4 . CASSTDRGSGNTIYF TGTGCCAGCAGCACCGACAGGGGGTCTGGAAACACCATATATTTT
. TRBJ2-2 TRBV2 . CASSSQGTGELFF TGTGCCAGCAGTTCTCAGGGCACCGGGGAGCTGTTTTTT
. TRBJ2-7 TRBV7-8 . CASSLVGPRREQYF TGTGCCAGCAGCTTAGTTGGGCCCCGGAGGGAGCAGTACTTC
TRBD2 TRBJ2-5 TRBV7-9 . CASTPISGETQYF TGTGCCAGCACCCCGATTAGCGGGGAGACCCAGTACTTC
. TRBJ1-2 TRBV5-1 . CASSLEWGANYGYTF TGCGCCAGCAGCTTGGAATGGGGGGCGAACTATGGCTACACCTTC
TRBD1 TRBJ2-7 TRBV7-9 . CASSPKQGSYEQYF TGTGCCAGCAGCCCTAAACAGGGGTCCTACGAGCAGTACTTC
. TRBJ2-1 TRBV13 . CASSLVSGISYNEQFF TGTGCCAGCAGCTTAGTGTCGGGGATCTCCTACAATGAGCAGTTCTTC
. TRBJ1-1 TRBV16 once CASSPRGNTEAFF TGTGCCAGCAGTCCGCGGGGGAACACTGAAGCTTTCTTT
TRBD2 TRBJ2-7 TRBV27 . CASSSSTGLAVTEQYF TGTGCCAGCAGTTCGTCGACCGGACTAGCGGTGACTGAGCAGTACTTC
. TRBJ1-5 TRBV6-1 . CASSESDYGAGQPQHF TGTGCCAGCAGTGAATCAGACTACGGGGCTGGACAGCCCCAGCATTTT
. TRBJ2-7 TRBV6-5 once CASSSLVDQRSYEQYF TGTGCCAGCAGTTCGTTAGTGGACCAACGCTCCTACGAGCAGTACTTC
TRBD1 TRBJ2-6 TRBV18 . CASSPRDRGSGANVLTF TGTGCCAGCTCACCCCGAGACAGGGGATCTGGGGCCAACGTCCTGACTTTC
. TRBJ2-3 TRBV9 . CASSVQPGTEVPDTQYF TGTGCCAGCAGCGTACAACCCGGGACGGAAGTGCCAGATACGCAGTATTTT
. TRBJ2-7 TRBV5-6 once CASSSDSHSYEQYF TGTGCCAGCAGCTCGGACAGCCACTCCTACGAGCAGTACTTC
TRBD2 TRBJ2-5 TRBV9 . CASSTGLAGEGKETQYF TGTGCCAGCAGCACTGGACTAGCGGGAGAGGGGAAAGAGACCCAGTACTTC
TRBD2 TRBJ2-7 TRBV29-1 . CSVELAGGYGSYEQYF TGCAGCGTTGAGCTAGCGGGAGGCTACGGGTCCTACGAGCAGTACTTC
. TRBJ2-6 TRBV11-3 . CASSLRGSGANVLTF TGTGCCAGCAGCCTCAGGGGCTCTGGGGCCAACGTCCTGACTTTC
. TRBJ1-1 TRBV11-2 few CASSSLGEAFF TGTGCCAGCAGCTCGCTGGGTGAAGCTTTCTTT
. TRBJ2-1 TRBV7-8 once CASSSALGVEQFF TGTGCCAGCAGCTCCGCCCTAGGGGTTGAGCAGTTCTTC
TRBD1 TRBJ2-5 TRBV7-6 . CASSWEQGRRETQYF TGTGCCAGCAGCTGGGAACAGGGGCGAAGAGAGACCCAGTACTTC
TRBD2 TRBJ2-1 TRBV10-1 . CASSELAVLAGALSSYNEQFF TGCGCCAGCAGTGAGTTAGCGGTTCTAGCGGGAGCCCTTAGCTCCTACAATGAGCAGTTCTTC
. TRBJ1-5 TRBV5-3 . CARSLDRKRGQPQHF TGTGCCAGAAGCTTGGACAGAAAGAGAGGTCAGCCCCAGCATTTT
. TRBJ1-3 TRBV5-5 . CASSLAPGAVRDTIYF TGTGCCAGCAGCTTGGCTCCGGGAGCAGTAAGGGACACCATATATTTT
. TRBJ2-7 TRBV5-6 once CASSLASRLYEQYF TGTGCCAGCAGCTTGGCCAGCCGACTCTACGAGCAGTACTTC
. TRBJ2-2 TRBV10-2 . CASSESAPGELFF TGCGCCAGCAGTGAGTCGGCCCCCGGGGAGCTGTTTTTT
. TRBJ2-1 TRBV28 once CASSNRMTGSLYNEQFF TGTGCCAGCAGCAACCGTATGACCGGGAGCCTCTACAATGAGCAGTTCTTC
TRBD1 TRBJ1-2 TRBV18 . CASSHLDRGQDGYTF TGTGCCAGCTCACACCTGGACAGGGGGCAAGATGGCTACACCTTC
TRBD1 TRBJ2-2 TRBV28 . CASSLRSLTGGTGELFF TGTGCCAGCAGTTTAAGGAGTCTTACAGGGGGAACCGGGGAGCTGTTTTTT